A selection of T cell receptor beta chains follows, all from one sample in a study of CD8 T cells in Susac syndrome. TCRdb re-analysed the immunoSEQ multiplex PCR reads in MiXCR, keeping a single row per CDR3 protein. The sample lists some 150,000 distinct CDR3 sequences; approximately 95% were seen once. Sequencing input: CD8+ T cells from PBMCs. The receptors come from a human donor in good health. The CDR3 runs from the conserved cysteine through the conserved F or W. Each record gives: V gene, D gene, clone size, J gene, CDR3 DNA, CDR3 protein. D genes are given only for firm matches. Clone size, where shown, is once, few, many, or a class for clones that have expanded.

v_gene: TRBV29-1; d_gene: NA; abundance: NA; j_gene: TRBJ2-5; CDR3nt: TGCAGCGTTGAAGATGGGAGCACGGTGGGGACCCAGTACTTC; CDR3aa: CSVEDGSTVGTQYF
v_gene: TRBV27; d_gene: NA; abundance: NA; j_gene: TRBJ2-3; CDR3nt: TGTGCCAGCAGTTTATCGTTCGGGGCAGATACGCAGTATTTT; CDR3aa: CASSLSFGADTQYF
v_gene: TRBV29-1; d_gene: TRBD1; abundance: NA; j_gene: TRBJ2-4; CDR3nt: TGCAGCGTTGAATCAGGGACAGGGGACATTCAGTACTTC; CDR3aa: CSVESGTGDIQYF
v_gene: TRBV20-1; d_gene: TRBD2; abundance: NA; j_gene: TRBJ2-7; CDR3nt: TGCAGTGCCGGCGGGACTAGTGACTACGAGCAGTACTTC; CDR3aa: CSAGGTSDYEQYF
v_gene: TRBV5-1; d_gene: NA; abundance: NA; j_gene: TRBJ2-7; CDR3nt: TGCGCCAGCAGCGGACTCACAGACAGCCTCCACGAGCAGTACTTC; CDR3aa: CASSGLTDSLHEQYF
v_gene: TRBV20-1; d_gene: TRBD2; abundance: NA; j_gene: TRBJ2-7; CDR3nt: TGCAGTGCTAGCCCGAGGACTAGGCAGGCCTACGAGCAGTACTTC; CDR3aa: CSASPRTRQAYEQYF
v_gene: TRBV12-3/TRBV12-4; d_gene: NA; abundance: NA; j_gene: TRBJ2-5; CDR3nt: TGTGCCAGCAGACCCTCTCGTATGGAGACCCAGTACTTC; CDR3aa: CASRPSRMETQYF
v_gene: TRBV2; d_gene: NA; abundance: NA; j_gene: TRBJ1-5; CDR3nt: TGTGCCAGCAGTAACCTGGGAGGTGGCAATCAGCCCCAGCATTTT; CDR3aa: CASSNLGGGNQPQHF
v_gene: TRBV29-1; d_gene: TRBD2; abundance: NA; j_gene: TRBJ2-1; CDR3nt: TGCAGCGTTGAAGGGACCAGCGGGAGCTCCTACAATGAGCAGTTCTTC; CDR3aa: CSVEGTSGSSYNEQFF
v_gene: TRBV7-9; d_gene: NA; abundance: NA; j_gene: TRBJ2-7; CDR3nt: TGTGCCAGCAGCCCAGAGGTCTACGAGCAGTACTTC; CDR3aa: CASSPEVYEQYF
v_gene: TRBV9; d_gene: NA; abundance: NA; j_gene: TRBJ2-2; CDR3nt: TGTGCCAGCAGCTCCTACCCCGGGGAGCTGTTTTTT; CDR3aa: CASSSYPGELFF
v_gene: TRBV12-5; d_gene: NA; abundance: NA; j_gene: TRBJ2-1; CDR3nt: TGTGCTAGTGGTTTGGGGGGAGTGGGGAATGAGCAGTTCTTC; CDR3aa: CASGLGGVGNEQFF
v_gene: TRBV6-5; d_gene: NA; abundance: NA; j_gene: TRBJ1-5; CDR3nt: TGTGCCAGCAGCCCCACCGCAGAGCCCAATCAGCCCCAGCATTTT; CDR3aa: CASSPTAEPNQPQHF
v_gene: TRBV27; d_gene: NA; abundance: NA; j_gene: TRBJ2-3; CDR3nt: TGTGCCAGCAGCTTAGGGATCCGGCCAGATACGCAGTATTTT; CDR3aa: CASSLGIRPDTQYF
v_gene: TRBV12-3/TRBV12-4; d_gene: TRBD2; abundance: NA; j_gene: TRBJ2-1; CDR3nt: TGTGCCAGCAGTCCGAAGACTAGCGGATTCTACAATGAGCAGTTCTTC; CDR3aa: CASSPKTSGFYNEQFF
v_gene: TRBV27; d_gene: TRBD1; abundance: once; j_gene: TRBJ2-1; CDR3nt: TGTGCCAGCCAGGACAGGTCCTACAATGAGCAGTTCTTC; CDR3aa: CASQDRSYNEQFF
v_gene: TRBV7-8; d_gene: NA; abundance: NA; j_gene: TRBJ2-5; CDR3nt: TGTGCCAGCAGCTTAGTGGGGGGGGGCGAGACCCAGTACTTC; CDR3aa: CASSLVGGGETQYF
v_gene: TRBV7-9; d_gene: NA; abundance: NA; j_gene: TRBJ2-1; CDR3nt: TGTGCCAGCAGCCCCGCGGCGGGTCGCTACAATGAGCAGTTCTTC; CDR3aa: CASSPAAGRYNEQFF
v_gene: TRBV27; d_gene: NA; abundance: NA; j_gene: TRBJ1-2; CDR3nt: TGTGCCAGCAGCCTTAGAGGCGATGGTTCCCGCTACTATGGCTACACCTTC; CDR3aa: CASSLRGDGSRYYGYTF
v_gene: TRBV11-2; d_gene: NA; abundance: NA; j_gene: TRBJ2-3; CDR3nt: TGTGCCAGCAGCCCGCCCGGGTTTGGCACAGATACGCAGTATTTT; CDR3aa: CASSPPGFGTDTQYF
v_gene: TRBV7-2; d_gene: NA; abundance: NA; j_gene: TRBJ2-1; CDR3nt: TGTGCCAGCAGCTTAGCGCTGGGGAGCTCCTACAATGAGCAGTTCTTC; CDR3aa: CASSLALGSSYNEQFF
v_gene: TRBV29-1; d_gene: TRBD1; abundance: NA; j_gene: TRBJ2-7; CDR3nt: TGCAGCGGATACCGGGACAGTGACGAGCAGTACTTC; CDR3aa: CSGYRDSDEQYF
v_gene: TRBV3-1; d_gene: NA; abundance: NA; j_gene: TRBJ1-2; CDR3nt: TGTGCCAGCAGCAAGGGACTCTATGGCTACACCTTC; CDR3aa: CASSKGLYGYTF
v_gene: TRBV19; d_gene: NA; abundance: NA; j_gene: TRBJ2-6; CDR3nt: TGTGCCAGCGAGATGGGCTCTGGGGCCAACGTCCTGACTTTC; CDR3aa: CASEMGSGANVLTF
v_gene: TRBV7-9; d_gene: NA; abundance: NA; j_gene: TRBJ1-2; CDR3nt: TGTGCCAGCAGCTTCGGGACGGATTCGAACTATGGCTACACCTTC; CDR3aa: CASSFGTDSNYGYTF
v_gene: TRBV29-1; d_gene: NA; abundance: NA; j_gene: TRBJ2-7; CDR3nt: TGCAGCGTTGAAGGGGAAGGGACGGACTACGAGCAGTACTTC; CDR3aa: CSVEGEGTDYEQYF
v_gene: TRBV3-1; d_gene: NA; abundance: few; j_gene: TRBJ2-3; CDR3nt: TGTGCCAGCAGCCAAGTCGGGACAGATACGCAGTATTTT; CDR3aa: CASSQVGTDTQYF